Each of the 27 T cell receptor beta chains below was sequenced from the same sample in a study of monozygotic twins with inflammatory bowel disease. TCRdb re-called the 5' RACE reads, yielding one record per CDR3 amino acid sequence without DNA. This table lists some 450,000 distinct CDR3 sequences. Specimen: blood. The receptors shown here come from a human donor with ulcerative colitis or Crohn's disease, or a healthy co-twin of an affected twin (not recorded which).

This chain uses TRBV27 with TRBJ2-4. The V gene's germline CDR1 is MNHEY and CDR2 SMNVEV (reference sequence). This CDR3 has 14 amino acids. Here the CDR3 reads CASSFDKAKNIQYF.

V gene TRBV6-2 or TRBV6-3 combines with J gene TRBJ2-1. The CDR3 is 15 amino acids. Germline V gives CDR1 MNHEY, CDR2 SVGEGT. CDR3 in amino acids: CASSYSWSSYNEQFF.

The CDR3 protein is CASSSYGFPNEQYF. The V gene is TRBV12-3 or TRBV12-4, the J gene TRBJ2-7. The CDR3 runs to 14 residues.

The CDR3 reads CASSLVGQGRAEAFF. The V and J genes are TRBV7-8 and TRBJ1-1; TCRdb names TRBD1, which stays unverified in the absence of DNA. This CDR3 has 15 residues. In germline, CDR1 is SGHVS, CDR2 FQNEAQ.

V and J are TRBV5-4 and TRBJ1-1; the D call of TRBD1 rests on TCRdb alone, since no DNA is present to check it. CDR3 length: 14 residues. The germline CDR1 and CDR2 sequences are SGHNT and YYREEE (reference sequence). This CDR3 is CASSYNQGGTEAFF. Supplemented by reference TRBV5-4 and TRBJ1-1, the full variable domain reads ETGVTQSPTHLIKTRGQQVTLRCSSQSGHNTVSWYQQALGQGPQFIFQYYREEENGRGNFPPRFSGLQFPNYSSELNVNALELDDSALYLCASSYNQGGTEAFFGQGTRLTVV.

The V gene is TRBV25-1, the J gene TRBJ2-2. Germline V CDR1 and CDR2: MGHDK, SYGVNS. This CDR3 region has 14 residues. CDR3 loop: CASSPRLTSGELFF.

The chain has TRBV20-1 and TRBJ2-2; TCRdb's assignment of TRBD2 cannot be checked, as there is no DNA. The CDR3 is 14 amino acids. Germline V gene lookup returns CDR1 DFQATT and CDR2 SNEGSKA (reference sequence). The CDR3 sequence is CSARVGPNTGELFF.

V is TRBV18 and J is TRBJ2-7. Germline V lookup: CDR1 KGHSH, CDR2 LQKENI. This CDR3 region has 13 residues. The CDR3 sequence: CASSPTPSYEQYF.

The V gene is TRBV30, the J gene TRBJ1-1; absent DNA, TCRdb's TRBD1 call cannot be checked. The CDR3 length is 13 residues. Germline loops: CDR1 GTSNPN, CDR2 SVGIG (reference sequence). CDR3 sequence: CAWSPQGNTEAFF.

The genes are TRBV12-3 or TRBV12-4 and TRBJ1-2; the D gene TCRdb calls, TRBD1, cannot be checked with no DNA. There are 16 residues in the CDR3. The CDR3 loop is CASMGPGQAANYGYTF.

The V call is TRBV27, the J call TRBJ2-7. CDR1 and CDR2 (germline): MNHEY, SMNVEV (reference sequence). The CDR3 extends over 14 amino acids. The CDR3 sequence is CASRLTSAFYEQYF.

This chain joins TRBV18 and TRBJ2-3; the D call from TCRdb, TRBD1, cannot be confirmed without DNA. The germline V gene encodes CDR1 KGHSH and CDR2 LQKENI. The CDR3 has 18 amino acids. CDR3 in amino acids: CASSPITNRQGGRDTQYF.

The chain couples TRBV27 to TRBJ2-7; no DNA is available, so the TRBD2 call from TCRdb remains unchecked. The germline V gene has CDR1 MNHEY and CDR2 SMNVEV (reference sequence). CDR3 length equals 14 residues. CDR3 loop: CASSRDGPDYEQYF.

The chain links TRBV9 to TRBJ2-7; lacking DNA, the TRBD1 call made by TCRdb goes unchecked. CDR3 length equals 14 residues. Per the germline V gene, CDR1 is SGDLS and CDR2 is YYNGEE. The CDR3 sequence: CASSQGHRTYEQYF.

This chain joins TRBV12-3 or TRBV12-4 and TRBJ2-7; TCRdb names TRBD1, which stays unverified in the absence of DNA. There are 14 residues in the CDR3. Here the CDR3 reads CASSFSRGLDEQYF.

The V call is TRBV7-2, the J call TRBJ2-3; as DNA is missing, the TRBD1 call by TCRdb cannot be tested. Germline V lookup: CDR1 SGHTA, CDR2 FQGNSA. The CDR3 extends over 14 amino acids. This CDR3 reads CASSRGGSTDTQYF.

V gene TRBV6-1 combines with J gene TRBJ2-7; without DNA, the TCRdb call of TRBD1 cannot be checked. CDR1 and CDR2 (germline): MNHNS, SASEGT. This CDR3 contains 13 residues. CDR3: CASLGQGRNEQYF.

The CDR3 sequence: CASSVGTEITEAFF. The gene calls are TRBV9 and TRBJ1-1; the TCRdb D gene call, TRBD1, has no DNA to confirm it. The CDR3 length is 14 residues. Germline-derived CDR1 and CDR2 are SGDLS and YYNGEE.

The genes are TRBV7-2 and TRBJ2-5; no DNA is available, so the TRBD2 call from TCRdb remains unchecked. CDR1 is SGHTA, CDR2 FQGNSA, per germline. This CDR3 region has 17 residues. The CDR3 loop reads CASSLPPSGMGQETQYF.

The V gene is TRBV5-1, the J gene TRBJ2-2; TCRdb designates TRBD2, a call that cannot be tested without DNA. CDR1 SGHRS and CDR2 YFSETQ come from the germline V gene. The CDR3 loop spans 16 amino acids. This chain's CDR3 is CASSLTSVGNTGELFF.

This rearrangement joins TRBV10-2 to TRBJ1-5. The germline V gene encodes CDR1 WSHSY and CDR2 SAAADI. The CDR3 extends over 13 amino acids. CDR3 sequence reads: CASSDRNNQPQHF.

The CDR3 spells CSARTGTNGGATQYF. The chain is built from TRBV20-1 and TRBJ2-3; TCRdb picks TRBD2, but there is no DNA to check that call. This CDR3 has 15 amino acids. Germline V gives CDR1 DFQATT, CDR2 SNEGSKA (reference sequence).

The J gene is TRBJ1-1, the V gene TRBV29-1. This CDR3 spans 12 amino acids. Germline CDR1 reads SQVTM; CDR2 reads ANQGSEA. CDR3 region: CSVDRSNTEAFF.

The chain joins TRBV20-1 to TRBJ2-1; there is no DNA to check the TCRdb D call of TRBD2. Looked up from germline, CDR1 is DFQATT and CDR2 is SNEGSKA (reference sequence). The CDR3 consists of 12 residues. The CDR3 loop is CSRAGSKAGQFF.

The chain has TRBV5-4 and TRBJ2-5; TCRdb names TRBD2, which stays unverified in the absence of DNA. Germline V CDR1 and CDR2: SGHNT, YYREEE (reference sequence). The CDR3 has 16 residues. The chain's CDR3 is CASSLLSGGPQETQYF.

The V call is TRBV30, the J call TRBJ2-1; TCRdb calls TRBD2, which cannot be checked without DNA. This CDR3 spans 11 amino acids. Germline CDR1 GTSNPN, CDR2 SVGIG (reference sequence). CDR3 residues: CAWSGTERQFF.

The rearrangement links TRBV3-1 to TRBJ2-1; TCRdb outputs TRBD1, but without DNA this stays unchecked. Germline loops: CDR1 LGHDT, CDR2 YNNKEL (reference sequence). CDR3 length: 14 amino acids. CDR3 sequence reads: CASSQVTGSNEQFF.